The TCR beta chain described here comes from a study of blood T cell repertoires in COVID-19. Authors' data handling: Amplification of reference gene primers was used by the study to estimate nucleated cell counts. Sequencing was performed with immunoSEQ multiplex PCR; in TCRdb, only in-frame clones are kept and a portion is missing. Clonal size and the V and J genes are those of that table, whereas D and trimming came from the DNA. The table includes 310,000 or so clones, roughly 89% detected once. Cohorts were assigned according to the clinical history that participants reported. For recovered donors of Cohort 3, there were two negative PCRs, clearance, or symptom resolution. This receptor was obtained from a middle-aged woman who had recovered from COVID-19. Sequenced sample: PBMCs or T cells enriched from blood (not recorded which).

The CDR3 nucleotides are TGTGCCTGCTCCCCGCAGGGGGTCGGGGCTTTCTTT. It is translated as CACSPQGVGAFF. The V gene is TRBV30, the J gene TRBJ1-1, with 7 bases identical to TRBD1. The CDR3 runs to 12 residues. Germline V gene data show CDR1 as GTSNPN and CDR2 as SVGIG (reference sequence). Unmatched junction bases numbered 12, after V lost 6 bases and J lost 11 bases.